The clone carrying this T cell receptor beta chain was detected only a few times. Its antigen is unidentified. TCRalpha and TCRbeta libraries used 5'RACE with constant-segment primers and UMIs. From the 5' RACE reads, TCRdb called clonotypes with MiXCR, one entry per CDR3 protein. The sample includes 400,000 to 500,000 distinct CDR3 sequences, over 15% of them seen just once. This specimen comes from a study of T-cell memory formation after mild COVID-19. At the level of the study: Largely donor-specific sequence clusters came from a couple of donors.

Study-wide results and caveats: The authors left the SARS-CoV-2 specificity of second-wave clones peaking on day 37 unconfirmed. The appearance of some responding clones in pre-infection memory suggested that cross-reactive memory joined.

Germline values: CDR1 SGHTA, CDR2 FQGNSA. CDR3 length: 18 amino acids. The V gene lost 5 bases and the J gene lost 4 bases, with 26 bases spanning the gap. This TCR derives from an adult woman who had mild COVID-19 (a few samples of this study predate the infection). Cell type and time point are not known. The V call is TRBV7-2, the J call TRBJ1-2, with a possible D match to TRBD1 (5 bases). Sequenced: PBMCs or a T cell subset sorted from them (not recorded which). The CDR3 region is CASSRDVRRDFQAYGYTF. CDR3 in DNA: TGTGCCAGCAGCCGAGACGTTCGTCGGGACTTCCAAGCCTATGGCTACACCTTC.